Listed below are T cell receptor beta chains from one sample, sequenced in a study of CD8+ T cells in alopecia areata. TCRdb's table, derived via immunoSEQ multiplex PCR, lists solely in-frame clones and lacks some. The data hold about 110,000 clones, with 59% observed a single time. The sequenced sample consisted of CD8+ T cells sorted from blood. The receptors derive from a human donor in good health. CDR3s include the opening cysteine and the closing phenylalanine or tryptophan. Fields, in order: CDR3 protein, V gene, J gene.

CDR3aa: CASSARAAGTEAFF
v_gene: TRBV7-9
j_gene: TRBJ1-1

CDR3aa: CSVEGQGMNTEAFF
v_gene: TRBV29-1
j_gene: TRBJ1-1

CDR3aa: CAWSRGTGATHNSPLHF
v_gene: TRBV30
j_gene: TRBJ1-6

CDR3aa: CASSPLGNQPQHF
v_gene: TRBV27
j_gene: TRBJ1-5

CDR3aa: CASSLALGGSEQYF
v_gene: TRBV7-9
j_gene: TRBJ2-7

CDR3aa: CAIYEQVPRDTQYF
v_gene: TRBV10-3
j_gene: TRBJ2-3

CDR3aa: CASSSEGVTYNEQFF
v_gene: TRBV11-2
j_gene: TRBJ2-1

CDR3aa: CASRKTRQGGYGYTF
v_gene: TRBV6-1
j_gene: TRBJ1-2

CDR3aa: CASSVTGTGGYEQYF
v_gene: TRBV2
j_gene: TRBJ2-7

CDR3aa: CASSFIAGSNTGELFF
v_gene: TRBV27
j_gene: TRBJ2-2

CDR3aa: CASSLSYGGIRETQYF
v_gene: TRBV7-8
j_gene: TRBJ2-5

CDR3aa: CASSLDPMNTEAFF
v_gene: TRBV5-1
j_gene: TRBJ1-1

CDR3aa: CASRVQVGNEQFF
v_gene: TRBV10-2
j_gene: TRBJ2-1

CDR3aa: CASSLGQNTEAFF
v_gene: TRBV11-2
j_gene: TRBJ1-1

CDR3aa: CASSLGGGHYEQYF
v_gene: TRBV5-6
j_gene: TRBJ2-7

CDR3aa: CASSPVPAITEAFF
v_gene: TRBV7-9
j_gene: TRBJ1-1

CDR3aa: CASSSFSEAFF
v_gene: TRBV11-2
j_gene: TRBJ1-1

CDR3aa: CASSLVSPDTQYF
v_gene: TRBV11-2
j_gene: TRBJ2-3

CDR3aa: CASSGLAGGPETQYF
v_gene: TRBV6-1
j_gene: TRBJ2-5

CDR3aa: CASSPTGNEKLFF
v_gene: TRBV5-6
j_gene: TRBJ1-4

CDR3aa: CASSSGLAGQYF
v_gene: TRBV13
j_gene: TRBJ2-7

CDR3aa: CASSTQPGQGKDTGELFF
v_gene: TRBV25-1
j_gene: TRBJ2-2

CDR3aa: CASSLGTSGGANIDEQFF
v_gene: TRBV7-8
j_gene: TRBJ2-1

CDR3aa: CASTPMTGELFF
v_gene: TRBV6-1
j_gene: TRBJ2-2

CDR3aa: CASSATSGGHTDTQYF
v_gene: TRBV6-4
j_gene: TRBJ2-3

CDR3aa: CACPTLGTKGQYF
v_gene: TRBV30
j_gene: TRBJ2-4

CDR3aa: CASTTSGGAFETQYF
v_gene: TRBV28
j_gene: TRBJ2-5

CDR3aa: CSVDGTQETQYF
v_gene: TRBV29-1
j_gene: .

CDR3aa: CASSNGWDTQYF
v_gene: TRBV19
j_gene: TRBJ2-3

CDR3aa: CASSPWAGGQAYGYTF
v_gene: TRBV2
j_gene: TRBJ1-2

CDR3aa: CASSLDTLTYEQYF
v_gene: TRBV7-9
j_gene: TRBJ2-7

CDR3aa: CASSPTLGRHTEAFF
v_gene: TRBV7-9
j_gene: TRBJ1-1

CDR3aa: CASSPSGGHYNEQFF
v_gene: TRBV27
j_gene: TRBJ2-1

CDR3aa: CASSSPGFADTQYF
v_gene: TRBV13
j_gene: TRBJ2-3

CDR3aa: CASKSGAGTEAFF
v_gene: TRBV19
j_gene: TRBJ1-1

CDR3aa: CASSWLAGGDEQYF
v_gene: TRBV13
j_gene: TRBJ2-7

CDR3aa: CASSYRVGGFHEQFF
v_gene: TRBV6-5
j_gene: TRBJ2-1

CDR3aa: CASSLRVGDEQFF
v_gene: TRBV5-1
j_gene: TRBJ2-1

CDR3aa: CASSSTTGGRRETQYF
v_gene: TRBV7-4
j_gene: TRBJ2-5

CDR3aa: CASTPDGNEQFF
v_gene: TRBV2
j_gene: TRBJ2-1

CDR3aa: CAWIPPPELGTEAFF
v_gene: TRBV30
j_gene: TRBJ1-1

CDR3aa: CASSAIRQNTEAFF
v_gene: TRBV2
j_gene: TRBJ1-1

CDR3aa: CATRRTSGGMDTQYF
v_gene: TRBV13
j_gene: TRBJ2-3

CDR3aa: CASSLTTGGMSYEQYF
v_gene: TRBV28
j_gene: TRBJ2-7

CDR3aa: CASRGGPDTQYF
v_gene: TRBV13
j_gene: TRBJ2-3

CDR3aa: CATSRDLAGINEQYF
v_gene: TRBV15
j_gene: TRBJ2-7

CDR3aa: CASGETQYF
v_gene: TRBV5-1
j_gene: TRBJ2-5

CDR3aa: CASSYQGQDQETQYF
v_gene: TRBV28
j_gene: TRBJ2-5

CDR3aa: CASSPRQRGVTDTQYF
v_gene: TRBV14
j_gene: TRBJ2-3

CDR3aa: CSVVRGQEAFF
v_gene: TRBV29-1
j_gene: TRBJ1-1

CDR3aa: CASSVVETTLGYGYTF
v_gene: TRBV9
j_gene: TRBJ1-2

CDR3aa: CASSSGQLNTEAFF
v_gene: TRBV7-2
j_gene: TRBJ1-1

CDR3aa: CASSLFEEPSTDTQYF
v_gene: TRBV7-8
j_gene: TRBJ2-3

CDR3aa: CASTSGGDGYTF
v_gene: TRBV5-1
j_gene: TRBJ1-2

CDR3aa: CASSLDLNTEAFF
v_gene: TRBV5-5
j_gene: TRBJ1-1